This T cell receptor beta chain came from a study of T-cell memory formation after mild COVID-19. Turning to the study itself: For the most part, TCR clusters were specific to one donor.

V trimming: 3 bases; J trimming: 2 bases; junction bases outside the gene matches: 5. Germline V gene sequence: CDR1 SGHAT, CDR2 FQNNGV. CDR3 length: 15 amino acids. 5'RACE with constant-segment primers yielded barcoded, UMI-tagged TCR alpha and TCR beta cDNA libraries. TCRdb passed the 5' RACE reads through MiXCR, listing each CDR3 protein once. The repertoire includes around 190,000 distinct CDR3 sequences, under 20% of them detected once, and roughly 3.8% sits in the top ten. The sample consisted of PBMCs or a T cell subset sorted from them (not recorded which). The chain has TRBV11-2 and TRBJ2-3; 7 positions agree with TRBD2. The receptor was derived from a man between 18 and 29 years old who had mild COVID-19 (a few samples of this study predate the infection). Cell type and time point are not known. The CDR3 DNA reads as TGTGCCAGCAGCTTGGGACGGGGGGTCACAGATACGCAGTATTTT. Amino acid sequence: CASSLGRGVTDTQYF.